What follows are 4 T cell receptor beta chains derived from one specimen sequenced in a study of blood T cell repertoires in COVID-19. The protocol was immunoSEQ multiplex PCR, while the TCRdb copy is restricted to in-frame clones and leaves out a portion. There are 250,000 or so clones in the sample; 75% to 90% occur only once, and 1.5% lies in the top ten. Source material: peripheral blood. The origin of the receptors is a woman between 35 and 50 years old who had recovered from COVID-19.

V and J are TRBV4-1 and TRBJ1-5; D is unclear. The V and J ends lost 0 bases and 3 bases respectively, with 9 bases between them. The CDR3 contains 15 residues. Germline V gives CDR1 MGHRA, CDR2 YSYEKL. CDR3 bases: TGCGCCAGCAGCCAAGAGGCCGTAAACAATCAGCCCCAGCATTTT. Encoded protein: CASSQEAVNNQPQHF.

V and J are TRBV6-5 and TRBJ1-4, with TRBD1 identical over 9 bases. J lost 8 bases, V lost 7 bases, and 5 bases had no gene match. CDR1 is MNHEY and CDR2 is SVGAGI in the germline V gene. The CDR3 length is 13 residues. The CDR3 coding sequence is TGTGCCAGCACACAGGGGGCGAGGGAAAAACTGTTTTTT. Translated, it gives CASTQGAREKLFF.

This chain connects TRBV7-6 to TRBJ1-2; D is uncertain. CDR1 and CDR2 (germline): SGHVS, FNYEAQ. Trimming removed 1 base from V and 0 bases from J, with 6 bases in between. CDR3 length equals 14 residues. The CDR3 DNA is TGTGCCAGCAGCTTAGGGGGAGCTAACTATGGCTACACCTTC. Protein product: CASSLGGANYGYTF.

The chain uses TRBV3-1 (or the pseudogene TRBV3-2) and TRBJ1-1; D might be TRBD1 (5 bases). Germline CDR1 LGHDT, CDR2 YNNKEL (reference sequence). V lost 6 bases and J 4 bases, leaving 6 bases between the germline ends. This CDR3 contains 11 residues. CDR3 amino acids: CASRQGTEAFF. DNA for the CDR3: TGTGCCAGCAGGCAGGGCACTGAAGCTTTCTTT.